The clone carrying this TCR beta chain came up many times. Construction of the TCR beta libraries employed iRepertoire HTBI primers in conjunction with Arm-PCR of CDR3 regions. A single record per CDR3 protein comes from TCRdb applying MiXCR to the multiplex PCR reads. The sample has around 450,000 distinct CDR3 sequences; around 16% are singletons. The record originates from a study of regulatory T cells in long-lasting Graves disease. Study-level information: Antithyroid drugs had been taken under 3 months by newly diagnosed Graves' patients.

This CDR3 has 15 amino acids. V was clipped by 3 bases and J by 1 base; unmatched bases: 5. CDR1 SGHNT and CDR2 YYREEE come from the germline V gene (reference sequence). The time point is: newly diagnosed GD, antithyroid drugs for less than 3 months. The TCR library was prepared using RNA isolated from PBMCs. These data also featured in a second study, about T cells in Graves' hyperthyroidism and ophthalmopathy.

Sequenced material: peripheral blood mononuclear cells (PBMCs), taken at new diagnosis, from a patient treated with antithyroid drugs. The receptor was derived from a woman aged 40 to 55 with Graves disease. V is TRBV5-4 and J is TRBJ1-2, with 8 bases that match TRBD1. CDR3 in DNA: TGTGCCAGCAGCTCACCGACAGGGGTTAACTATGGCTACACCTTC. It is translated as CASSSPTGVNYGYTF.